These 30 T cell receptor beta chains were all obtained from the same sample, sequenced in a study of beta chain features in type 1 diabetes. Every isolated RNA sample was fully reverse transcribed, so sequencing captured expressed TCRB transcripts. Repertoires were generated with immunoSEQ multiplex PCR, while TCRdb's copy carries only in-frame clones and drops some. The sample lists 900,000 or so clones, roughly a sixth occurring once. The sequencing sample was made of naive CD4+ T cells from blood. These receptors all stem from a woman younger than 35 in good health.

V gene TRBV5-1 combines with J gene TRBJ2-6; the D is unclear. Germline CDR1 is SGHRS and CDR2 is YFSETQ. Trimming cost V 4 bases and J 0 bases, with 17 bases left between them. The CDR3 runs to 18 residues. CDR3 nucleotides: TGCGCCAGCAGCGAAGGACGGAGTCCCGCCTCTGGGGCCAACGTCCTGACTTTC. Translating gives CASSEGRSPASGANVLTF.

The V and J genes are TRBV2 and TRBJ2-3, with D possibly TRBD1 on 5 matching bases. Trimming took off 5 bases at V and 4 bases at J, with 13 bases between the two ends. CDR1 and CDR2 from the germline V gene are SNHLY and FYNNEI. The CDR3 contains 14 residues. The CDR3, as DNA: TGTGCCAGCAGTCCCCTCGTAGGGGCAGATACGCAGTATTTT. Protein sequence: CASSPLVGADTQYF.

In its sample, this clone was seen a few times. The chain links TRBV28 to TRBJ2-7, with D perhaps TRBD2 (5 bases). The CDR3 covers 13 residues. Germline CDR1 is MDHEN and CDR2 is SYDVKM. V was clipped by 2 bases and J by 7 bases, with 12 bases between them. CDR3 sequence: CASSLREFGEQYF. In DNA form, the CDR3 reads TGTGCCAGCAGTTTACGGGAATTTGGTGAGCAGTACTTC.

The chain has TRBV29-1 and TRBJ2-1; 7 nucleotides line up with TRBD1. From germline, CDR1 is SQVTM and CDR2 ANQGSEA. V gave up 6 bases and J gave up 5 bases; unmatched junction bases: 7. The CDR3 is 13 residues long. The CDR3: CSVDRVRNNEQFF. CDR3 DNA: TGCAGCGTAGACAGGGTTAGGAACAATGAGCAGTTCTTC.

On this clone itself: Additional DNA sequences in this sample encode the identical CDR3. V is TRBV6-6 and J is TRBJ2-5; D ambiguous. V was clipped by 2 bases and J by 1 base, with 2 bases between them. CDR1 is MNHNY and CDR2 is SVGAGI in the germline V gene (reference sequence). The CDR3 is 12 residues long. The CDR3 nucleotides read TGTGCCAGCAGTTACCCCCAAGAGACCCAGTACTTC. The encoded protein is CASSYPQETQYF.

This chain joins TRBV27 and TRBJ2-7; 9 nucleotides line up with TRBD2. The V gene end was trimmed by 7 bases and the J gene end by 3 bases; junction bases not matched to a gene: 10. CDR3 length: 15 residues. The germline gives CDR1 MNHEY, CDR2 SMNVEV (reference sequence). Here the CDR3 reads CASKKWASGNYEQYF. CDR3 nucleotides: TGTGCCAGCAAGAAATGGGCTAGCGGGAACTACGAGCAGTACTTC.

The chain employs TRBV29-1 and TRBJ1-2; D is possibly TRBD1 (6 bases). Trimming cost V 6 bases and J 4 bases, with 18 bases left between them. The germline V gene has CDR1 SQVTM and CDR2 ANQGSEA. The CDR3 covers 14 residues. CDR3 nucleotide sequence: TGCAGCGTCAAAGGCCAGACAGGTGCCTATGGCTACACCTTC. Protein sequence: CSVKGQTGAYGYTF.

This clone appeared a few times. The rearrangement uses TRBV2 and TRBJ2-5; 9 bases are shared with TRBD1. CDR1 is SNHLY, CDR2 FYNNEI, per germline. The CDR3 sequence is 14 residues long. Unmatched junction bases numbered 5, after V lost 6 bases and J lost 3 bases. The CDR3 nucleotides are TGTGCCAGCAGCTGGGGACAGGGAGAAGAGACCCAGTACTTC. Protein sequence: CASSWGQGEETQYF.

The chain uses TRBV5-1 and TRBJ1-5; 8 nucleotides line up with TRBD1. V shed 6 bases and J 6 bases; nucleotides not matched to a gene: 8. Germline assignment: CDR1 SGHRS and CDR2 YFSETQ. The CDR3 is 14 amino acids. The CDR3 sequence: CASNEGQVGQPQHF. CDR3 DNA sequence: TGCGCCAGCAATGAGGGACAGGTCGGTCAGCCCCAGCATTTT.

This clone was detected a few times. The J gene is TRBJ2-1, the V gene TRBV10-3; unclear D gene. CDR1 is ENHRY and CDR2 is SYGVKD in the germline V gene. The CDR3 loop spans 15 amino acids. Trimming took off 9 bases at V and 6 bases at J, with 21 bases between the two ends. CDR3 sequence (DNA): TGTGCCATTAATCCCGGCACTGGCGTTGGCAATGAGCAGTTCTTC. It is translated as CAINPGTGVGNEQFF.

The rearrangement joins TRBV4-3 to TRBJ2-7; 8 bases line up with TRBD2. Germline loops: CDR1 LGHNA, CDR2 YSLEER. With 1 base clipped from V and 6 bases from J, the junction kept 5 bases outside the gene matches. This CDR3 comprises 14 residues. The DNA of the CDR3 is TGCGCCAGCAGCCAAGCGGGGGGGACGGGCGAGCAGTACTTC. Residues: CASSQAGGTGEQYF.

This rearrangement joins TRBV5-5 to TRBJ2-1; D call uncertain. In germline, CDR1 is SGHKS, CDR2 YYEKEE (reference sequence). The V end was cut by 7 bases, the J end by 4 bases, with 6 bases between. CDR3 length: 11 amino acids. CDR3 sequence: CASGRYNEQFF. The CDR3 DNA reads TGTGCCAGCGGAAGATACAATGAGCAGTTCTTC.

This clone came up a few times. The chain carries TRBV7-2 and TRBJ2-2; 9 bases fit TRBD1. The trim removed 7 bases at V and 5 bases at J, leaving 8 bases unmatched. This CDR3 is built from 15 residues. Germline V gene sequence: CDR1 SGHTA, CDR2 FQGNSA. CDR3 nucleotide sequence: TGTGCCAGCACCCTCAGGACAGGGGCTACCGGGGAGCTGTTTTTT. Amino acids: CASTLRTGATGELFF.

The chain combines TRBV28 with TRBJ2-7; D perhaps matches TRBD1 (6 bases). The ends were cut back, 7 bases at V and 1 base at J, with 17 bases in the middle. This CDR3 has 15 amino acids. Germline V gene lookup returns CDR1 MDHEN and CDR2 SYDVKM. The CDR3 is CASTGDGGFSYEQYF. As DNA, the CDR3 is TGTGCCAGCACAGGGGATGGGGGATTTTCCTACGAGCAGTACTTC.

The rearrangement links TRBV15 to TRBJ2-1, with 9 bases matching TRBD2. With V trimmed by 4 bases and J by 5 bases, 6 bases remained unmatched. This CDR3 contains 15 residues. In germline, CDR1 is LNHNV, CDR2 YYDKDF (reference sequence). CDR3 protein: CATSKLAGSNNEQFF. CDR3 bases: TGTGCCACCAGCAAGCTAGCGGGATCTAACAATGAGCAGTTCTTC.

Here the CDR3 reads CASSPKFRDKQYF. The CDR3 nucleotides read TGTGCCAGCAGTCCCAAATTCAGGGACAAGCAGTACTTC. This chain joins TRBV27 and TRBJ2-7; perhaps TRBD1 as D (6 bases). Per the germline V gene, CDR1 is MNHEY and CDR2 is SMNVEV (reference sequence). The V gene lost 5 bases and the J gene lost 8 bases, with 16 bases spanning the gap. The CDR3 runs 13 residues.

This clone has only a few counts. This CDR3 reads CASSFVEGPGYGYTF. The CDR3, as DNA: TGTGCCAGCAGTTTCGTGGAAGGCCCTGGCTATGGCTACACCTTC. V usage is TRBV6-6 and J usage is TRBJ1-2; D ambiguous. Germline CDR1 MNHNY, CDR2 SVGAGI (reference sequence). The CDR3 extends over 15 amino acids. The germline V and J ends were trimmed by 4 bases and 4 bases, with 16 bases remaining between them.

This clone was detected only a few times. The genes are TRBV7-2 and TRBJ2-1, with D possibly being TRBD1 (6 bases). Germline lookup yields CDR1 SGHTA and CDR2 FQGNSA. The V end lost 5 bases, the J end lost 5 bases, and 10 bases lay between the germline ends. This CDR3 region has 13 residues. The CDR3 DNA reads TGTGCCAGCAGCCGATGGGACAACAATGAGCAGTTCTTC. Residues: CASSRWDNNEQFF.

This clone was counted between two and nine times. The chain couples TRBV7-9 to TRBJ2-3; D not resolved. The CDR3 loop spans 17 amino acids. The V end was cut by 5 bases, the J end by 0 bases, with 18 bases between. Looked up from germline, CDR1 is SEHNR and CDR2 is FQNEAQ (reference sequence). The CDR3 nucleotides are TGTGCCAGCAGCCGTACCTGGGCGACTTCCAGCACAGATACGCAGTATTTT. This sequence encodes CASSRTWATSSTDTQYF.

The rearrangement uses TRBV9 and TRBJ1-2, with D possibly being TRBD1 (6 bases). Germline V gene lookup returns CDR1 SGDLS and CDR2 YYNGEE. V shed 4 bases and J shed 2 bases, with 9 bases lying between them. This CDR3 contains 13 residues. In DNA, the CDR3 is TGTGCCAGCAGCCCAAGGGGGAACTATGGCTACACCTTC. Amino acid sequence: CASSPRGNYGYTF.

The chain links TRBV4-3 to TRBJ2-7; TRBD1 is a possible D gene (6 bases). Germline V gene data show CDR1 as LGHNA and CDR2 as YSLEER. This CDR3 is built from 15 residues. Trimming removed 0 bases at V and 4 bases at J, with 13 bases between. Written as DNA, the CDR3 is TGCGCCAGCAGCCAAGATAGGCTGGACAGTTACGAGCAGTACTTC. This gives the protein CASSQDRLDSYEQYF.

In DNA form, the CDR3 reads TGTGCCAGCTCACTACTAGTAAAGGATGAGCAGTTCTTC. It yields the protein CASSLLVKDEQFF. The V call is TRBV18, the J call TRBJ2-1, with D maybe TRBD2 (5 bases). CDR1 KGHSH and CDR2 LQKENI come from the germline V gene. Trimming stripped 4 bases from V and 8 bases from J, with 12 bases between. The CDR3 has 13 residues. Supplemented by reference TRBV18 and TRBJ2-1, the full variable domain reads NAGVMQNPRHLVRRRGQEARLRCSPMKGHSHVYWYRQLPEEGLKFMVYLQKENIIDESGMPKERFSAEFPKEGPSILRIQQVVRGDSAAYFCASSLLVKDEQFFGPGTRLTVL.

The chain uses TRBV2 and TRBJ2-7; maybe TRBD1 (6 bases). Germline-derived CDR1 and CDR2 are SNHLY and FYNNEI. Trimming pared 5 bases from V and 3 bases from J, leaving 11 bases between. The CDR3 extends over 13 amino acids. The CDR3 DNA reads TGTGCCAGCAGTCGGCAGGGGAGCTACGAGCAGTACTTC. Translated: CASSRQGSYEQYF.

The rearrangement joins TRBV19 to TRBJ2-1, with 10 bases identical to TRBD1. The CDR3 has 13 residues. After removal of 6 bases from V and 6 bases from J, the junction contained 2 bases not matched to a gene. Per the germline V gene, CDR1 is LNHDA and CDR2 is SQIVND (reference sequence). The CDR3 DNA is TGTGCCAGTAGGGGGACAGGGGTCAATGAGCAGTTCTTC. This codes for CASRGTGVNEQFF. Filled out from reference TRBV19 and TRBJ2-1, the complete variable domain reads DGGITQSPKYLFRKEGQNVTLSCEQNLNHDAMYWYRQDPGQGLRLIYYSQIVNDFQKGDIAEGYSVSREKKESFPLTVTSAQKNPTAFYLCASRGTGVNEQFFGPGTRLTVL.

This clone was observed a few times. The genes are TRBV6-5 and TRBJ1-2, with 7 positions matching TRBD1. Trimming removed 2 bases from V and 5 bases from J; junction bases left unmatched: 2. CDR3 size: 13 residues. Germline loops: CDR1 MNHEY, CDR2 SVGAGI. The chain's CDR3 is CASSYGTEYGYTF. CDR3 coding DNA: TGTGCCAGCAGTTACGGGACAGAATATGGCTACACCTTC.

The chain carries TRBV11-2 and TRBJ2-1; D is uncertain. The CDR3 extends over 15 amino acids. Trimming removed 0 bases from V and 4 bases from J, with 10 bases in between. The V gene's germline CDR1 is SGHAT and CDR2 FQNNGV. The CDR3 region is CASSLDHGMYNEQFF. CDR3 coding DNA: TGTGCCAGCAGCTTAGATCATGGAATGTACAATGAGCAGTTCTTC.

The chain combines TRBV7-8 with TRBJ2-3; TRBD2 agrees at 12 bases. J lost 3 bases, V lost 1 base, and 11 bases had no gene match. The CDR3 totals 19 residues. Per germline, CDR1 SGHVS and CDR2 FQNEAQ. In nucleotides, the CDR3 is TGTGCCAGCAGCTTAGTTGTGGCTAGCGGGAGGGCCGGGACAGATACGCAGTATTTT. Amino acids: CASSLVVASGRAGTDTQYF. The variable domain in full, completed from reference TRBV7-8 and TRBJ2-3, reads GAGVSQSPRYKVAKRGQDVALRCDPISGHVSLFWYQQALGQGPEFLTYFQNEAQLDKSGLPSDRFFAERPEGSVSTLKIQRTQQEDSAVYLCASSLVVASGRAGTDTQYFGPGTRLTVL.

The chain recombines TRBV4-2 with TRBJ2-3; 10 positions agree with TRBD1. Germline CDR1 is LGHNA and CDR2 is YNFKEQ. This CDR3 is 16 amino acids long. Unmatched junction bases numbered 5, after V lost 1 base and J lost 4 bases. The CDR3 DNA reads TGTGCCAGCAGCCAAGGGGACAGGGGAGGCGCAGATACGCAGTATTTT. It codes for CASSQGDRGGADTQYF.

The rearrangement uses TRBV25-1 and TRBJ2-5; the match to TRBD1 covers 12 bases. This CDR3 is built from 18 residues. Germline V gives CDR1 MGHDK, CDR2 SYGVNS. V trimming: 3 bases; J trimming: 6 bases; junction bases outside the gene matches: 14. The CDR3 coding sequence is TGTGCCAGCAGTGATAGAACCGGGACAGGGGGCGAGTTGAAGACCCAGTACTTC. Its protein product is CASSDRTGTGGELKTQYF. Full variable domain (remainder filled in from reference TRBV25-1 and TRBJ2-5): EADIYQTPRYLVIGTGKKITLECSQTMGHDKMYWYQQDPGMELHLIHYSYGVNSTEKGDLSSESTVSRIRTEHFPLTLESARPSHTSQYLCASSDRTGTGGELKTQYFGPGTRLLVL.

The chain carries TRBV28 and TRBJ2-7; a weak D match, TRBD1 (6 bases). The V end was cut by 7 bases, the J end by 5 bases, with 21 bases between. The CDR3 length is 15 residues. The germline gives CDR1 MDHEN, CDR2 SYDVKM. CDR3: CASTRGRGSTNEQYF. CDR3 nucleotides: TGTGCCAGCACCCGAGGTAGGGGGAGCACCAACGAGCAGTACTTC.